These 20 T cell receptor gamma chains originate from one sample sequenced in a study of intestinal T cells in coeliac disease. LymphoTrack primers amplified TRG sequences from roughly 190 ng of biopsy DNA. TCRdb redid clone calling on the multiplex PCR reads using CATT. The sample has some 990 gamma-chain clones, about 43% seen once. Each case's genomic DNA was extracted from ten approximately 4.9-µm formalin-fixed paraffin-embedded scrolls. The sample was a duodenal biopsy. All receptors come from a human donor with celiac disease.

CDR3 in DNA: TGTGCCCACCTGGGCCCCCCCCCCATAACGAAACTCTTT. It yields the protein CAHLGPPPITKLF. The V and J genes are TRGV8 and TRGJ1 or TRGJ2. Germline assignment: CDR1 VENAVY and CDR2 YDSYNSRV. V was pared by 12 bases and J by 12 bases, with 23 bases of the junction left unmatched. The CDR3 is 13 amino acids.

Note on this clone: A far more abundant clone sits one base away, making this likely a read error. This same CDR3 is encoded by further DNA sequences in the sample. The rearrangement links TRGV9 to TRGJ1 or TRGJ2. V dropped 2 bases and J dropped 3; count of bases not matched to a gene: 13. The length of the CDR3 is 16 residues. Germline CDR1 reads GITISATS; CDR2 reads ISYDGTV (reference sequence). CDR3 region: CALWEALKGFYYKKLF. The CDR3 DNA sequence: TGTGCCTTGTGGGAGGCGCTGAAAGGGTTTTATTATAAGAAACTCTTT.

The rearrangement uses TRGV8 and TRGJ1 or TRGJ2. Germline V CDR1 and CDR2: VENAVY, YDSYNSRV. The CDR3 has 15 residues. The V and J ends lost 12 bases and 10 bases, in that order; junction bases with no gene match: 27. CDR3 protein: CADLGVWGGAMKKLF. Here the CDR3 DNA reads TGTGCCGACCTGGGAGTTTGGGGGGGGGCGATGAAGAAACTCTTT.

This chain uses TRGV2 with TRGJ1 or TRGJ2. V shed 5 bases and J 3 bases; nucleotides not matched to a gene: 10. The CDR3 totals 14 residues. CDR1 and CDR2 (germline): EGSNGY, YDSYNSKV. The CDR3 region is CATWVQPPYYKKLF. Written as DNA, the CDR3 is TGTGCCACCTGGGTCCAGCCCCCTTATTATAAGAAACTCTTT.

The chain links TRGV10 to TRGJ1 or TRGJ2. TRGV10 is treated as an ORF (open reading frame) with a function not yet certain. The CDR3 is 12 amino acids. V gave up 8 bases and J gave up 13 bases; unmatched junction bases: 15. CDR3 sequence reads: CAAWPRLIKKLF. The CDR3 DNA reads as TGTGCTGCGTGGCCAAGGCTTATAAAAAAACTCTTT.

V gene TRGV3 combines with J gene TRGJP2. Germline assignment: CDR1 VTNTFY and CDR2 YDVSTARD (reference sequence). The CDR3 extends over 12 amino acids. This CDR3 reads CAPAPGDWIKTF. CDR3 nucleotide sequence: TGTGCACCTGCCCCTGGTGATTGGATCAAGACGTTT.

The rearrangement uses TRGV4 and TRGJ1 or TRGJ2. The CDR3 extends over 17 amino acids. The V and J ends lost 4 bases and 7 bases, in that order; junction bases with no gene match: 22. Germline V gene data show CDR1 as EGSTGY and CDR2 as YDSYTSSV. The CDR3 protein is CATWDGLTRGGRYKKLF. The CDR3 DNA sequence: TGTGCCACCTGGGACGGGCTGACCAGGGGGGGCCGCTATAAGAAACTCTTT.

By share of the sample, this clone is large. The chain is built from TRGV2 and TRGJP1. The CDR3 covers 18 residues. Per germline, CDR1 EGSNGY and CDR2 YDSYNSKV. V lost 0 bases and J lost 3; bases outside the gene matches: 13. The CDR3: CATWDGGSTRATGWFKIF. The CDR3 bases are TGTGCCACCTGGGACGGGGGCTCGACCCGGGCCACTGGTTGGTTCAAGATATTT.

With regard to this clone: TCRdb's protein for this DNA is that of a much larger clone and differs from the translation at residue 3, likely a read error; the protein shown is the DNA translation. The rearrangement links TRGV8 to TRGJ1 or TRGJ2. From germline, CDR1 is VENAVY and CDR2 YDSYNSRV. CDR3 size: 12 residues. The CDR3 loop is CAAWAPSMGKLF. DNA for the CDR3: TGTGCCGCCTGGGCTCCTTCCATGGGGAAACTCTTT.

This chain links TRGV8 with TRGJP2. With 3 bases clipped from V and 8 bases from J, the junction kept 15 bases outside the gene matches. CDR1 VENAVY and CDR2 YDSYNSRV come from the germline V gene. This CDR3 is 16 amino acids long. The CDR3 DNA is TGTGCCACCTGGGATGGGTTGAGCGTTGCGGATTGGATCAAGACGTTT. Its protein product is CATWDGLSVADWIKTF.

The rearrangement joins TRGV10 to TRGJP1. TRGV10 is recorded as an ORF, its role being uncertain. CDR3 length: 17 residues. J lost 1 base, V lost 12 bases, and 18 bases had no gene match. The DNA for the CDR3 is TGTGCTGCCGTGGGATCCCCACTCCTTACCACTGGTTGGTTCAAGATATTT. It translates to CAAVGSPLLTTGWFKIF.

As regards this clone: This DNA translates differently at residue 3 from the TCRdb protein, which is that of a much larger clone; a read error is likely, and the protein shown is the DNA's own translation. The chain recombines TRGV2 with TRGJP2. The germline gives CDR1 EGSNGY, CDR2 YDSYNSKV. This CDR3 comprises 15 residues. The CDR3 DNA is TGTGCCGCCTGGGACGGGCTGGGCCGTGATTGGATCAAGACGTTT. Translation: CAAWDGLGRDWIKTF.

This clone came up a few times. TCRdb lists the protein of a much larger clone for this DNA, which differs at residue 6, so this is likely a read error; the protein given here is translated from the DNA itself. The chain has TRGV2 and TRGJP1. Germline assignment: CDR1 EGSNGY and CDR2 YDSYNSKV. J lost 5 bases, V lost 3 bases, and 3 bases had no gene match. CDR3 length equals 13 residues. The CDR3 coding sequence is TGTGCCACCTGGGACAGGACTGGTTGGTTCAAGATATTT. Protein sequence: CATWDRTGWFKIF.

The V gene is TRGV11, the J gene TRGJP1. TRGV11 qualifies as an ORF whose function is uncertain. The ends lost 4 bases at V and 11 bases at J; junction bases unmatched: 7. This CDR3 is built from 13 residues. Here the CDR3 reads CACWIRVWWFKIF. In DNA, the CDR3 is TGTGCCTGCTGGATTAGAGTCTGGTGGTTCAAGATATTT.

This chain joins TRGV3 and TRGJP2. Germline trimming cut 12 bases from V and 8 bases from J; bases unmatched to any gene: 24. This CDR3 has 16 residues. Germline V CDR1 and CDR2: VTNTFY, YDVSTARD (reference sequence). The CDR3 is CADLGPDSVVDWIKTF. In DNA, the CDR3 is TGTGCCGACCTGGGGCCTGATTCTGTAGTGGATTGGATCAAGACGTTT.

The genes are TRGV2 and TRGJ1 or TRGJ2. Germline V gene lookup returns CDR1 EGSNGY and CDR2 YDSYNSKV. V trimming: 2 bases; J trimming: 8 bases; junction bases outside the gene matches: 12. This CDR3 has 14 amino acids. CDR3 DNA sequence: TGTGCCACCTGGGACGCCGCGGGGGGCGATAAGAAACTCTTT. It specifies CATWDAAGGDKKLF.

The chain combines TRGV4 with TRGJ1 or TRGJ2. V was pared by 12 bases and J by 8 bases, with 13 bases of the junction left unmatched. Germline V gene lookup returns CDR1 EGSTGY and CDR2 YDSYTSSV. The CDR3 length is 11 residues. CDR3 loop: CAHLRADKKLF. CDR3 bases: TGTGCCCACCTGAGAGCCGATAAGAAACTCTTT.

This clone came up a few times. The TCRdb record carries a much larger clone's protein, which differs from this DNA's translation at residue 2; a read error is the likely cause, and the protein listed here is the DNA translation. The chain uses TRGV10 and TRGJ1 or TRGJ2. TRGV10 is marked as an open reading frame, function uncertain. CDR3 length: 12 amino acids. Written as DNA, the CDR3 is TGTACTGCGTGGTCCCATTATTATAAGAAACTCTTT. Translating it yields CTAWSHYYKKLF.

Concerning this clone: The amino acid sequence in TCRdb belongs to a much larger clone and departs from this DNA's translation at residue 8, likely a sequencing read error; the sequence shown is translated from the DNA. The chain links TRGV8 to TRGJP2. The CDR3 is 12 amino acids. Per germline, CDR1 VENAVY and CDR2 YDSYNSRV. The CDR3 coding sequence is TGTACCACCTGGGATAGTGATCGGATCAAGACGTTT. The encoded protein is CTTWDSDRIKTF.

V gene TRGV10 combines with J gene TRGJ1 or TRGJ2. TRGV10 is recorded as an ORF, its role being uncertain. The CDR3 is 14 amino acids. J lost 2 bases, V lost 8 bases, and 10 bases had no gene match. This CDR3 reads CAAWVSPDYYKKLF. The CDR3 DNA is TGTGCTGCGTGGGTCAGCCCGGATTATTATAAGAAACTCTTT.